These T cell receptor beta chains were read from a single sample in a study of cytomegalovirus exposure and HLA in healthy donors. Profiling relied on immunoSEQ multiplex PCR, and the TCRdb table lists in-frame clones only, not all of them. In the table there are about 200,000 clones, 70% to 85% of which are singletons. Sequencing used PBMCs. These receptors originate from a male donor in good health and CMV-seronegative. Each CDR3 is given with its conserved first and last residue. Fields, in order: J gene, clone size, V gene, D gene, CDR3 protein, CDR3 DNA. The D gene is left open where the match is weak. Clone size is stated in some rows and not others, as once, few, many or a class when expanded.

J: TRBJ2-2
size: -
V: TRBV5-6
D: -
CDR3: CASSIDTGELFF
DNA: TGTGCCAGCAGCATAGACACCGGGGAGCTGTTTTTT

J: TRBJ1-4
size: -
V: TRBV5-1
D: TRBD1
CDR3: CASSSTGATNEKLFF
DNA: TGCGCCAGCAGCAGCACAGGGGCAACTAATGAAAAACTGTTTTTT

J: TRBJ2-7
size: -
V: TRBV11-2
D: TRBD2
CDR3: CASSARLAGTEQYF
DNA: TGTGCCAGCAGCGCCCGACTAGCGGGAACGGAGCAGTACTTC

J: TRBJ2-2
size: few
V: TRBV6-6
D: TRBD1
CDR3: CASSGTGGPGELFF
DNA: TGTGCCAGCAGTGGGACAGGGGGACCCGGGGAGCTGTTTTTT

J: TRBJ1-5
size: -
V: TRBV30
D: -
CDR3: CAWSLESGSQPQHF
DNA: TGTGCCTGGAGTTTAGAGAGCGGGTCTCAGCCCCAGCATTTT

J: TRBJ2-1
size: few
V: TRBV29-1
D: TRBD1
CDR3: CSVEGTGEALESEQFF
DNA: TGCAGCGTTGAAGGGACAGGGGAGGCGTTGGAGAGTGAGCAGTTCTTC

J: TRBJ2-7
size: -
V: TRBV29-1
D: TRBD1
CDR3: CSVATGGGEQYF
DNA: TGCAGCGTAGCGACAGGGGGCGGCGAGCAGTACTTC

J: TRBJ2-2
size: -
V: TRBV7-9
D: -
CDR3: CASSLIERRTGELFF
DNA: TGTGCCAGCAGCTTAATCGAACGGAGGACCGGGGAGCTGTTTTTT

J: TRBJ1-4
size: -
V: TRBV6-5
D: -
CDR3: CASRNGGGEKLFF
DNA: TGTGCCAGCAGGAATGGCGGCGGGGAAAAACTGTTTTTT

J: TRBJ2-7
size: -
V: TRBV6-1
D: TRBD2
CDR3: CASSARTSGKNEQYF
DNA: TGTGCCAGCAGTGCCAGGACTAGCGGAAAAAACGAGCAGTACTTC

J: TRBJ2-6
size: -
V: TRBV29-1
D: -
CDR3: CSVEDRYQGFSGANVLTF
DNA: TGCAGCGTTGAAGATCGATACCAGGGATTTTCTGGGGCCAACGTCCTGACTTTC

J: TRBJ2-5
size: -
V: TRBV5-4
D: TRBD1
CDR3: CASSSGQGLETQYF
DNA: TGTGCCAGCAGCTCGGGACAGGGGCTAGAGACCCAGTACTTC

J: TRBJ2-3
size: -
V: TRBV29-1
D: TRBD2
CDR3: CSVVGSVSGSPDTQYF
DNA: TGCAGCGTTGTAGGTTCTGTTAGCGGGAGCCCAGATACGCAGTATTTT

J: TRBJ2-2
size: -
V: TRBV27
D: TRBD1
CDR3: CASSLGTAESSNTGELFF
DNA: TGTGCCAGCAGTTTGGGGACAGCAGAATCATCGAACACCGGGGAGCTGTTTTTT

J: TRBJ2-5
size: -
V: TRBV6-1
D: -
CDR3: CASSSGATQETQYF
DNA: TGTGCCAGCTCCAGCGGAGCGACCCAAGAGACCCAGTACTTC

J: TRBJ2-5
size: -
V: TRBV6-6
D: TRBD2
CDR3: CASSYLSGSGETQYF
DNA: TGTGCCAGCAGTTACCTAAGCGGGAGCGGAGAGACCCAGTACTTC